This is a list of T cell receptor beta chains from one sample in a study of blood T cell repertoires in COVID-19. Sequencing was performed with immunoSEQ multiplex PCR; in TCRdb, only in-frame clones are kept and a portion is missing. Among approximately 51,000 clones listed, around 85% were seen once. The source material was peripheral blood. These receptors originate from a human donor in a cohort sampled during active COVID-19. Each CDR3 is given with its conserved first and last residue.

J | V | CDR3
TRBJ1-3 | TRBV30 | CAWSVGATPGNTIYF
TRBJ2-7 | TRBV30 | CAWSGTYEQYF
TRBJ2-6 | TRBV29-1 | CSVREGETGANVLTF
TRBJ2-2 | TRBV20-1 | CSAHKAGELFF
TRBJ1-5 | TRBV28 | CASSFGTGNQPQHF
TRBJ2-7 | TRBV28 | CASNIGGLAGVIDEQYF
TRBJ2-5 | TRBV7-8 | CASSLGGPGNTQYF
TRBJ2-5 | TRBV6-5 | CASSRQTVTETQYF
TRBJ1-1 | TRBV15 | CATSRGGGTGATEAFF
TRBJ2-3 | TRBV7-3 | CASSLGPAGVGSTDTQYF
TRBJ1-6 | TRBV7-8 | CASSSQQGSSYNSPLHF
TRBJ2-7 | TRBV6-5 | CASSTRTGTSSEQYF
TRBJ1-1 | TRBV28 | CASSYGPGRGNTEAFF
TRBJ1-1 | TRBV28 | CASSSIGDSNTEAFF
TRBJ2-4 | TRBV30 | CAWRAGQEIQYF
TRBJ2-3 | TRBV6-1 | CASSEALLTGDTQYF
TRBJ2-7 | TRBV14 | CASSQAGTPLDEQYF
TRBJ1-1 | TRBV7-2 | CASSLGGGMNTEAFF
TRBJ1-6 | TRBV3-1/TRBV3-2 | CASSQGGGSPLHF
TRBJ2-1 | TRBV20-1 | CSASPGGGQFF
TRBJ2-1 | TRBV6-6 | CASRTGAINEQFF
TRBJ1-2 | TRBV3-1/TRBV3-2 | CASRHSDRVWSSDGYTF
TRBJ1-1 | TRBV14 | CASSMTKNTEAFF
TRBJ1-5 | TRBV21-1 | CASSKDSTGGNQPQHF
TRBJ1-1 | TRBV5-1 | CASSLGGNTEAFF
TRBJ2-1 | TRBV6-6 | CASSSGLFLRPDEQFF
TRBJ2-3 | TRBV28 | CASSFDLRVGTDTQYF
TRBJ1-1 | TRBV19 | CASSISGTVAEAFF
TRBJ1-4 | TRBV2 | CASNLGATNEKLFF
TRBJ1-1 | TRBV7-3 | CASSEGSWNTEAFF